These 13 T cell receptor beta chains were all obtained from the same sample, sequenced in a study. TCRdb re-called the 5' RACE reads with MiXCR, one entry per CDR3 protein. Of about 54,000 distinct CDR3 sequences listed, about 15% are singletons. The sample comprised naive CD4+ T cells sorted from blood. The subset: naive CD4+ T cells, CD4+CD45RA+CD25-. All receptors derive from a female donor with breast cancer.

This clonotype has ten or more counts. This chain uses TRBV20-1 with TRBJ1-6; TRBD1 matches 8 bases. The CDR3 is made up of 16 amino acids. The V gene end was trimmed by 2 bases and the J gene end by 0 bases; junction bases not matched to a gene: 3. Germline values: CDR1 DFQATT, CDR2 SNEGSKA (reference sequence). Here the CDR3 DNA reads TGCAGTGCTAGACAGGGGGCGAGCTCCTATAATTCACCCCTCCACTTT. Residues: CSARQGASSYNSPLHF.

This chain connects TRBV20-1 to TRBJ2-7; D is unclear. CDR3 length: 16 residues. V lost 0 bases, J lost 6 bases, and 21 bases lay in between. CDR1 is DFQATT and CDR2 is SNEGSKA in the germline V gene (reference sequence). The CDR3 is CSARDLKDIPTSEQYF. The CDR3 bases are TGCAGTGCTAGAGATTTAAAAGACATACCTACGAGCGAGCAGTACTTC.

V and J are TRBV7-2 and TRBJ2-3; 9 bases agree with TRBD1. CDR1 and CDR2 (germline): SGHTA, FQGNSA. The CDR3 covers 17 residues. Trimming removed 0 bases from V and 1 base from J; junction bases left unmatched: 5. Written as DNA, the CDR3 is TGTGCCAGCAGCTTAGCGTCGAGACAGGGGGGCACAGATACGCAGTATTTT. This encodes CASSLASRQGGTDTQYF.

This chain connects TRBV20-1 to TRBJ2-4, with D possibly TRBD1 on 5 matching bases. V was shortened by 8 bases and J by 5 bases, with 10 bases between the two germline ends. This CDR3 region has 11 residues. CDR1 is DFQATT, CDR2 SNEGSKA, per germline (reference sequence). The DNA of the CDR3 is TGCAGTACCCAGGGCGAAAACATTCAGTACTTC. Protein sequence: CSTQGENIQYF.

V gene TRBV12-3 or TRBV12-4 combines with J gene TRBJ2-7; TRBD2 might be the D (6 bases). V lost 4 bases and J lost 2, with 15 bases in between. The CDR3 length is 15 residues. CDR3 coding DNA: TGTGCCAGCAGTTCTGCGGGTGGCGGGACCTACGAGCAGTACTTC. It yields the protein CASSSAGGGTYEQYF.

This clonotype occurred many times. The V gene is TRBV4-3, the J gene TRBJ1-2, with D perhaps matching TRBD1 (5 bases). The CDR3 contains 15 residues. Germline V gene sequence: CDR1 LGHNA, CDR2 YSLEER. The V end lost 4 bases, the J end lost 8 bases, and 20 bases lay between the germline ends. The CDR3 DNA reads TGCGCCAGCAGCCCTGGGGGTCTGAATCCGCCGGGCTACACCTTC. The encoded protein is CASSPGGLNPPGYTF.

The J gene is TRBJ2-7, the V gene TRBV2; D is uncertain. Trimming removed 4 bases from V and 2 bases from J, with 9 bases in between. From germline, CDR1 is SNHLY and CDR2 FYNNEI. This CDR3 has 13 amino acids. The chain's CDR3 is CASSGRAPYEQYF. DNA of the CDR3: TGTGCCAGCAGTGGACGGGCCCCCTACGAGCAGTACTTC.

This clonotype turned up a few times. The rearrangement uses TRBV7-2 and TRBJ2-7; 12 nucleotides agree with TRBD2. The junction had 10 bases not matched to a gene; V was cut back by 4 bases and J by 0 bases. This CDR3 comprises 18 residues. Per the germline V gene, CDR1 is SGHTA and CDR2 is FQGNSA. CDR3 protein: CASSSTSGRRYGSYEQYF. In DNA, the CDR3 is TGTGCCAGCAGCTCGACTAGCGGGAGAAGGTATGGCTCCTACGAGCAGTACTTC.

This clonotype appeared a few times. This sequence joins TRBV6-2 or TRBV6-3 and TRBJ2-3; maybe TRBD2 (5 bases). Germline V CDR1 and CDR2: MNHEY, SVGEGT. The CDR3 runs to 16 residues. The ends were cut back, 4 bases at V and 0 bases at J, with 14 bases in the middle. This CDR3 is CASSSSRATSTDTQYF. The DNA for the CDR3 is TGTGCCAGCAGTTCGTCGCGGGCCACTAGCACAGATACGCAGTATTTT.

This clonotype has more than one count but fewer than ten. The chain recombines TRBV6-2 or TRBV6-3 with TRBJ2-3; 7 bases agree with TRBD1. This CDR3 is built from 15 residues. CDR1 is MNHEY, CDR2 SVGEGT, per germline. J lost 0 bases, V lost 6 bases, and 6 bases had no gene match. CDR3 sequence (DNA): TGTGCCAGCAGAACCGGACAGGTTAGCACAGATACGCAGTATTTT. It encodes CASRTGQVSTDTQYF.

The table lists this clonotype with a few counts. The chain uses TRBV10-3 and TRBJ2-3; D not certain. The V gene lost 6 bases and the J gene lost 4 bases, with 8 bases spanning the gap. This CDR3 region has 12 residues. The germline gives CDR1 ENHRY, CDR2 SYGVKD. CDR3 bases: TGTGCCATCAGCCCTTCATCAGATACGCAGTATTTT. Amino acids: CAISPSSDTQYF.

This clonotype showed up many times. V is TRBV29-1 and J is TRBJ2-2; D may be TRBD1 or TRBD2 (5 bases each). CDR1 and CDR2 (germline): SQVTM, ANQGSEA. The CDR3 length is 16 residues. V was trimmed by 4 bases and J by 0 bases, leaving 15 bases between them. The CDR3: CSVGRGDPANTGELFF. CDR3 nucleotide sequence: TGCAGCGTTGGCAGAGGGGACCCAGCGAACACCGGGGAGCTGTTTTTT.

On this clonotype itself: A junction end diverges from the germline sequence, so it may reflect a read error. This chain links TRBV10-2 with TRBJ1-6; no firm D call. The CDR3 consists of 12 residues. From germline, CDR1 is WSHSY and CDR2 SAAADI. This CDR3 reads CAGSERNSPLHF. The CDR3 DNA sequence: TGCGCCGGCAGTGAGAGGAATTCACCCCTCCACTTT.